This is a list of T cell receptor beta chains from one sample in a study of PD-L1 blockade in urothelial cancer. Using immunoSEQ multiplex PCR, the repertoire was profiled, and TCRdb retains in-frame clones only, with some absent. The sample has about 50,000 clones; 70% to 85% are singletons. Source: PBMCs, taken around atezolizumab (anti-PD-L1) treatment. These receptor sequences come from a man aged 45-65 years with urothelial cancer. CDR3s include the opening cysteine and the closing phenylalanine or tryptophan. The order of the fields is D gene, V gene, J gene, clone size, CDR3 protein, CDR3 DNA. A D gene is named only where the DNA matches it firmly. Clone size is shown for a subset of rows, as once, few, many or a class of expanded clone.

d_gene: .
v_gene: TRBV6-6
j_gene: TRBJ2-1
abundance: .
CDR3aa: CASSYHRDFYNEQFF
CDR3nt: TGTGCCAGCAGTTACCATAGGGACTTCTACAATGAGCAGTTCTTC

d_gene: TRBD2
v_gene: TRBV9
j_gene: TRBJ2-3
abundance: .
CDR3aa: CASSVGTSGTGEDTQYF
CDR3nt: TGTGCCAGCAGCGTTGGGACTAGCGGGACCGGTGAAGATACGCAGTATTTT

d_gene: .
v_gene: TRBV30
j_gene: TRBJ2-7
abundance: .
CDR3aa: CAWSGGQGLVYEQYF
CDR3nt: TGTGCCTGGAGTGGGGGACAGGGACTAGTCTACGAGCAGTACTTC

d_gene: .
v_gene: TRBV19
j_gene: TRBJ2-1
abundance: .
CDR3aa: CASSMTWYEQFF
CDR3nt: TGTGCCAGTAGTATGACTTGGTATGAGCAGTTCTTC

d_gene: TRBD2
v_gene: TRBV2
j_gene: TRBJ2-7
abundance: once
CDR3aa: CASVSPGGSYEQYF
CDR3nt: TGTGCCAGCGTTTCGCCGGGAGGTAGCTACGAGCAGTACTTC

d_gene: .
v_gene: TRBV7-2
j_gene: TRBJ2-1
abundance: .
CDR3aa: CASSLGGGKVKNEQFF
CDR3nt: TGTGCCAGCAGCTTAGGAGGAGGGAAGGTTAAAAATGAGCAGTTCTTC

d_gene: .
v_gene: TRBV10-1
j_gene: TRBJ2-1
abundance: .
CDR3aa: CASSESRTPLREQFF
CDR3nt: TGCGCCAGCAGTGAGTCGCGTACTCCTCTCCGTGAGCAGTTCTTC

d_gene: .
v_gene: TRBV19
j_gene: TRBJ2-2
abundance: .
CDR3aa: CASSKVGANTGELFF
CDR3nt: TGTGCCAGTAGTAAGGTGGGAGCGAACACCGGGGAGCTGTTTTTT

d_gene: .
v_gene: TRBV4-1
j_gene: TRBJ2-3
abundance: once
CDR3aa: CASSQGGAQVFTDTQYF
CDR3nt: TGCGCCAGCAGCCAGGGGGGGGCCCAAGTATTCACAGATACGCAGTATTTT

d_gene: .
v_gene: TRBV11-2
j_gene: TRBJ2-7
abundance: .
CDR3aa: CASSLTTDYEQYF
CDR3nt: TGTGCCAGCAGCTTGACGACAGACTACGAGCAGTACTTC

d_gene: .
v_gene: TRBV5-1
j_gene: TRBJ2-1
abundance: .
CDR3aa: CASSFIGALSYNEQFF
CDR3nt: TGCGCCAGCAGCTTCATAGGGGCCCTCTCCTACAATGAGCAGTTCTTC

d_gene: .
v_gene: TRBV5-4
j_gene: TRBJ1-6
abundance: .
CDR3aa: CASTLSGKFNSPLHF
CDR3nt: TGTGCCAGCACCCTAAGCGGGAAATTTAATTCACCCCTCCACTTT

d_gene: TRBD1
v_gene: TRBV4-3
j_gene: TRBJ1-1
abundance: .
CDR3aa: CASSLNQGATEAFF
CDR3nt: TGCGCCAGCAGCCTCAATCAGGGGGCAACTGAGGCTTTCTTT

d_gene: TRBD1
v_gene: TRBV28
j_gene: TRBJ2-7
abundance: .
CDR3aa: CASSFGTAEGEQYF
CDR3nt: TGTGCCAGCAGTTTCGGGACAGCCGAGGGGGAGCAGTACTTC

d_gene: TRBD2
v_gene: TRBV10-3
j_gene: TRBJ2-1
abundance: .
CDR3aa: CAIRLADNEQFF
CDR3nt: TGTGCCATCAGACTAGCGGACAATGAGCAGTTCTTC

d_gene: .
v_gene: TRBV7-2
j_gene: TRBJ2-3
abundance: .
CDR3aa: CASSSRGSTDTQYF
CDR3nt: TGTGCCAGCAGCTCTAGAGGGAGCACAGATACGCAGTATTTT

d_gene: TRBD2
v_gene: TRBV5-6
j_gene: TRBJ2-3
abundance: .
CDR3aa: CASSGGTSGSRVATDTQYF
CDR3nt: TGTGCCAGCAGCGGCGGGACTAGCGGTTCACGAGTGGCCACAGATACGCAGTATTTT

d_gene: .
v_gene: TRBV4-1
j_gene: TRBJ2-2
abundance: .
CDR3aa: CASSRGRYNPTGELFF
CDR3nt: TGCGCCAGCAGCCGGGGGAGGTATAACCCCACCGGGGAGCTGTTTTTT

d_gene: .
v_gene: TRBV10-2
j_gene: TRBJ2-3
abundance: .
CDR3aa: CASSESKGSRTDTQYF
CDR3nt: TGCGCCAGCAGTGAGTCGAAAGGGAGCCGCACAGATACGCAGTATTTT

d_gene: TRBD2
v_gene: TRBV19
j_gene: TRBJ2-1
abundance: .
CDR3aa: CASRVSGSNEQFF
CDR3nt: TGTGCCAGTAGGGTTAGCGGGAGCAATGAGCAGTTCTTC

d_gene: .
v_gene: TRBV5-6
j_gene: TRBJ2-7
abundance: .
CDR3aa: CASSLAGGQTSYEQYF
CDR3nt: TGTGCCAGCAGCTTGGCAGGAGGACAGACCTCCTACGAGCAGTACTTC

d_gene: TRBD2
v_gene: TRBV15
j_gene: TRBJ2-3
abundance: .
CDR3aa: CATSPGGAGRSDTQYF
CDR3nt: TGTGCCACCAGTCCGGGGGGGGCAGGGAGGTCAGATACGCAGTATTTT

d_gene: .
v_gene: TRBV7-9
j_gene: TRBJ1-2
abundance: .
CDR3aa: CASSLPGVANYGYTF
CDR3nt: TGTGCCAGCAGCTTACCAGGGGTCGCAAACTATGGCTACACCTTC

d_gene: TRBD2
v_gene: TRBV27
j_gene: TRBJ2-1
abundance: .
CDR3aa: CASSLYGLVNEQFF
CDR3nt: TGTGCCAGCAGTTTGTACGGACTAGTCAATGAGCAGTTCTTC

d_gene: .
v_gene: TRBV7-2
j_gene: TRBJ2-3
abundance: .
CDR3aa: CASSLVITDTQYF
CDR3nt: TGTGCCAGCAGCTTAGTAATCACAGATACGCAGTATTTT

d_gene: .
v_gene: TRBV6-5
j_gene: TRBJ1-1
abundance: .
CDR3aa: CASSYDSTGWNTEAFF
CDR3nt: TGTGCCAGCAGTTACGATAGTACAGGTTGGAACACTGAAGCTTTCTTT

d_gene: TRBD1
v_gene: TRBV4-1
j_gene: TRBJ1-5
abundance: .
CDR3aa: CASSYRGGNQPQHF
CDR3nt: TGCGCCAGCAGCTACAGGGGCGGCAATCAGCCCCAGCATTTT

d_gene: TRBD1
v_gene: TRBV7-9
j_gene: TRBJ2-7
abundance: .
CDR3aa: CASSSGRTGGAYEQYF
CDR3nt: TGTGCCAGCAGCTCAGGACGGACAGGGGGGGCCTACGAGCAGTACTTC

d_gene: .
v_gene: TRBV15
j_gene: TRBJ1-1
abundance: .
CDR3aa: CATGLRGIGDTEAFF
CDR3nt: TGTGCCACCGGCCTGAGGGGGATCGGGGACACTGAAGCTTTCTTT

d_gene: .
v_gene: TRBV6-5
j_gene: TRBJ1-6
abundance: .
CDR3aa: CASSYRGQENSPLHF
CDR3nt: TGTGCCAGCAGTTACCGGGGACAAGAAAATTCACCCCTCCACTTT

d_gene: TRBD1
v_gene: TRBV5-1
j_gene: TRBJ2-2
abundance: .
CDR3aa: CASSPMRTGTGVTGELFF
CDR3nt: TGCGCCAGCAGCCCAATGCGAACCGGGACAGGGGTTACCGGGGAGCTGTTTTTT

d_gene: .
v_gene: TRBV10-3
j_gene: TRBJ1-1
abundance: .
CDR3aa: CAIRERGSVDRVNTEAFF
CDR3nt: TGTGCCATCAGAGAAAGAGGTAGCGTAGATAGGGTGAACACTGAAGCTTTCTTT

d_gene: .
v_gene: TRBV28
j_gene: TRBJ1-5
abundance: .
CDR3aa: CASIPGEGQPQHF
CDR3nt: TGTGCCAGCATCCCCGGGGAAGGTCAGCCCCAGCATTTT

d_gene: TRBD1
v_gene: TRBV29-1
j_gene: TRBJ2-1
abundance: .
CDR3aa: CSPTPGTGDFEKFF
CDR3nt: TGCAGCCCGACCCCCGGGACAGGTGATTTCGAGAAGTTCTTC

d_gene: TRBD2
v_gene: TRBV5-1
j_gene: TRBJ2-7
abundance: .
CDR3aa: CASSLAFGASGIYEQYF
CDR3nt: TGCGCCAGCAGCTTGGCCTTCGGGGCTAGCGGAATTTACGAGCAGTACTTC

d_gene: .
v_gene: TRBV7-2
j_gene: TRBJ1-2
abundance: .
CDR3aa: CASSPTQPQGSYGYTF
CDR3nt: TGTGCCAGCAGCCCTACCCAGCCCCAGGGATCCTATGGCTACACCTTC

d_gene: .
v_gene: TRBV27
j_gene: TRBJ2-6
abundance: .
CDR3aa: CASSPRGANVLTF
CDR3nt: TGTGCCAGCAGTCCGCGAGGGGCCAACGTCCTGACTTTC

d_gene: TRBD1
v_gene: TRBV4-3
j_gene: TRBJ2-2
abundance: once
CDR3aa: CASSPSPGQGAPGELFF
CDR3nt: TGCGCCAGCAGCCCCTCTCCGGGACAGGGGGCGCCCGGGGAGCTGTTTTTT

d_gene: TRBD2
v_gene: TRBV10-3
j_gene: TRBJ2-3
abundance: .
CDR3aa: CAITPTSGRADTQYF
CDR3nt: TGTGCCATCACGCCTACTAGCGGGAGGGCAGATACGCAGTATTTT

d_gene: .
v_gene: TRBV4-1
j_gene: TRBJ2-7
abundance: .
CDR3aa: CASSQDRQVPYEQYF
CDR3nt: TGCGCCAGCAGCCAAGATCGACAGGTCCCCTACGAGCAGTACTTC

d_gene: .
v_gene: TRBV2
j_gene: TRBJ1-2
abundance: once
CDR3aa: CASSESLIYGYTF
CDR3nt: TGTGCCAGCAGTGAGAGTCTGATATATGGCTACACCTTC

d_gene: .
v_gene: TRBV15
j_gene: TRBJ2-7
abundance: .
CDR3aa: CATSRGSGDGPYEQYF
CDR3nt: TGTGCCACCAGCAGGGGCTCGGGGGACGGTCCCTACGAGCAGTACTTC

d_gene: .
v_gene: TRBV13
j_gene: TRBJ1-2
abundance: .
CDR3aa: CASSLTQGGYTF
CDR3nt: TGTGCCAGCAGCTTGACTCAGGGTGGCTACACCTTC

d_gene: TRBD2
v_gene: TRBV6-5
j_gene: TRBJ2-2
abundance: once
CDR3aa: CASSYLLAQNTGELFF
CDR3nt: TGTGCCAGCAGTTACCTACTAGCGCAGAACACCGGGGAGCTGTTTTTT

d_gene: TRBD2
v_gene: TRBV9
j_gene: TRBJ2-1
abundance: .
CDR3aa: CASSVGTSFYNEQFF
CDR3nt: TGTGCCAGCAGCGTGGGGACTAGCTTCTACAATGAGCAGTTCTTC

d_gene: .
v_gene: TRBV5-1
j_gene: TRBJ2-3
abundance: .
CDR3aa: CASRRDGTSTDTQYF
CDR3nt: TGCGCCAGCAGACGGGACGGGACTAGCACAGATACGCAGTATTTT

d_gene: .
v_gene: TRBV11-2
j_gene: TRBJ1-2
abundance: once
CDR3aa: CASRPGPMGASYGYTF
CDR3nt: TGTGCCAGCAGACCCGGGCCAATGGGGGCAAGCTATGGCTACACCTTC

d_gene: .
v_gene: TRBV11-1
j_gene: TRBJ2-7
abundance: .
CDR3aa: CASSFPGAGYEQYF
CDR3nt: TGTGCCAGCAGCTTTCCAGGGGCCGGCTACGAGCAGTACTTC

d_gene: .
v_gene: TRBV7-6
j_gene: TRBJ2-3
abundance: .
CDR3aa: CASSLGGADTQYF
CDR3nt: TGTGCCAGCAGCTTAGGGGGGGCAGATACGCAGTATTTT

d_gene: .
v_gene: TRBV4-1
j_gene: TRBJ2-7
abundance: .
CDR3aa: CASSPIVRRDPSYEQYF
CDR3nt: TGCGCCAGCAGCCCGATTGTGAGGCGGGACCCCTCCTACGAGCAGTACTTC